This is a list of T cell receptor beta chains from one sample in a study of radiation and T cells in renal cell carcinoma. Sequencing used immunoSEQ multiplex PCR; TCRdb keeps in-frame clones, though not all of them. The sample lists approximately 150,000 clones, about 86% occurring once. The specimen was blood, collected from a patient whose treatment included radiotherapy and nephrectomy. These receptors were obtained from a woman aged 45-65 years with renal cell carcinoma. Both conserved end residues are part of each CDR3. The D gene is left open where the match is weak. Clone size is given for some rows only: seen once, a few or many times, or a class if the clone is expanded.

J gene: TRBJ2-3; V gene: TRBV5-6; D gene: .; clone size: once; CDR3 protein: CASSLVGGATQYF; CDR3 DNA: TGTGCCAGCAGCTTGGTGGGGGGGGCTACGCAGTATTTT
J gene: TRBJ2-1; V gene: TRBV4-3; D gene: TRBD1; clone size: .; CDR3 protein: CASSQEISGGSYNEQFF; CDR3 DNA: TGCGCCAGCAGCCAAGAAATATCAGGGGGCTCCTACAATGAGCAGTTCTTC
J gene: TRBJ1-6; V gene: TRBV2; D gene: TRBD1; clone size: .; CDR3 protein: CASGQGNSPLHF; CDR3 DNA: TGTGCCAGCGGACAGGGGAATTCACCCCTCCACTTT
J gene: TRBJ1-3; V gene: TRBV5-1; D gene: TRBD1; clone size: .; CDR3 protein: CASSWGQGADTIYF; CDR3 DNA: TGCGCCAGCAGCTGGGGACAGGGGGCGGACACCATATATTTT
J gene: TRBJ1-2; V gene: TRBV28; D gene: .; clone size: .; CDR3 protein: CASSFHGLNGYTF; CDR3 DNA: TGTGCCAGCAGTTTCCACGGGCTTAATGGCTACACCTTC
J gene: TRBJ1-6; V gene: TRBV5-6; D gene: TRBD1; clone size: .; CDR3 protein: CASSWGQGASSPLHF; CDR3 DNA: TGTGCCAGCAGCTGGGGTCAGGGGGCGAGTTCACCCCTCCACTTT
J gene: TRBJ1-4; V gene: TRBV5-1; D gene: TRBD1; clone size: .; CDR3 protein: CASTPDRGNEKLFF; CDR3 DNA: TGCGCCAGCACCCCCGACAGGGGTAATGAAAAACTGTTTTTT
J gene: TRBJ2-4; V gene: TRBV6-4; D gene: TRBD2; clone size: few; CDR3 protein: CASSEDSGDFQYF; CDR3 DNA: TGTGCCAGCAGTGAGGATAGCGGGGACTTTCAGTACTTC
J gene: TRBJ1-2; V gene: TRBV19; D gene: TRBD1; clone size: .; CDR3 protein: CASSTNRGSYGYTF; CDR3 DNA: TGTGCCAGTAGTACAAACAGGGGGAGCTATGGCTACACCTTC
J gene: TRBJ2-5; V gene: TRBV4-3; D gene: TRBD1; clone size: .; CDR3 protein: CASSQADRETQYF; CDR3 DNA: TGCGCCAGCAGCCAGGCGGACAGGGAGACCCAGTACTTC
J gene: TRBJ1-1; V gene: TRBV7-9; D gene: .; clone size: .; CDR3 protein: CASSLGQLLNTEAFF; CDR3 DNA: TGTGCCAGCAGCTTAGGACAACTATTGAACACTGAAGCTTTCTTT
J gene: TRBJ2-5; V gene: TRBV5-1; D gene: .; clone size: .; CDR3 protein: CASSFSGARQETQYF; CDR3 DNA: TGCGCCAGCAGCTTTTCAGGGGCCCGGCAAGAGACCCAGTACTTC
J gene: TRBJ2-7; V gene: TRBV6-1; D gene: .; clone size: .; CDR3 protein: CASSKGFGAYEQYF; CDR3 DNA: TGTGCCAGCAGTAAGGGGTTTGGGGCCTACGAGCAGTACTTC
J gene: TRBJ2-3; V gene: TRBV7-2; D gene: TRBD2; clone size: .; CDR3 protein: CASTWGLAGGTDTQYF; CDR3 DNA: TGTGCCAGCACCTGGGGACTAGCGGGGGGAACAGATACGCAGTATTTT
J gene: TRBJ1-1; V gene: TRBV12-5; D gene: .; clone size: .; CDR3 protein: CASGENTEAFF; CDR3 DNA: TGTGCTAGTGGCGAGAACACTGAAGCTTTCTTT
J gene: TRBJ1-5; V gene: TRBV4-3; D gene: .; clone size: .; CDR3 protein: CASSQVLISGGPLGGNQPQHF; CDR3 DNA: TGCGCCAGCAGCCAAGTATTAATCTCGGGTGGGCCTCTGGGGGGCAATCAGCCCCAGCATTTT
J gene: TRBJ2-3; V gene: TRBV7-8; D gene: .; clone size: few; CDR3 protein: CASSQIRGTDTQYF; CDR3 DNA: TGTGCCAGCAGCCAAATTCGGGGGACAGATACGCAGTATTTT
J gene: TRBJ2-1; V gene: TRBV7-9; D gene: .; clone size: .; CDR3 protein: CASSPWDNQYNEQFF; CDR3 DNA: TGTGCCAGCAGCCCGTGGGACAACCAGTACAATGAGCAGTTCTTC
J gene: TRBJ2-3; V gene: TRBV4-3; D gene: .; clone size: .; CDR3 protein: CASSQRPVVEADTQYF; CDR3 DNA: TGCGCCAGCAGCCAGAGGCCGGTGGTTGAAGCAGATACGCAGTATTTT
J gene: TRBJ1-2; V gene: TRBV30; D gene: .; clone size: .; CDR3 protein: CAWSKWDYGYTF; CDR3 DNA: TGTGCCTGGAGCAAGTGGGACTATGGCTACACCTTC
J gene: TRBJ2-1; V gene: TRBV7-2; D gene: .; clone size: .; CDR3 protein: CASSLVVRGNEQFF; CDR3 DNA: TGTGCCAGCAGCTTAGTGGTTCGGGGGAATGAGCAGTTCTTC
J gene: TRBJ2-7; V gene: TRBV28; D gene: TRBD2; clone size: .; CDR3 protein: CASSLRGGSYEQYF; CDR3 DNA: TGTGCCAGCAGTTTACGGGGGGGCTCCTACGAGCAGTACTTC
J gene: TRBJ2-7; V gene: TRBV6-5; D gene: .; clone size: .; CDR3 protein: CASSYTRDRNEQYF; CDR3 DNA: TGTGCCAGCAGTTACACCCGGGACCGAAACGAGCAGTACTTC
J gene: TRBJ2-2; V gene: TRBV6-5; D gene: TRBD1; clone size: .; CDR3 protein: CASSYGQGRTGELFF; CDR3 DNA: TGTGCCAGCAGTTACGGACAGGGACGCACCGGGGAGCTGTTTTTT
J gene: TRBJ2-5; V gene: TRBV5-1; D gene: .; clone size: .; CDR3 protein: CASSLAGSPGRETQYF; CDR3 DNA: TGCGCCAGCAGCTTGGCGGGTAGCCCGGGTCGGGAGACCCAGTACTTC
J gene: TRBJ1-6; V gene: TRBV11-2; D gene: TRBD1; clone size: few; CDR3 protein: CASSSGGLSPLHF; CDR3 DNA: TGTGCCAGCAGTTCAGGGGGCCTTTCACCCCTCCACTTT
J gene: TRBJ2-5; V gene: TRBV19; D gene: TRBD2; clone size: .; CDR3 protein: CASSTSGTSVETQYF; CDR3 DNA: TGTGCCAGTAGTACCTCCGGGACTAGCGTAGAGACCCAGTACTTC
J gene: TRBJ2-5; V gene: TRBV2; D gene: TRBD1; clone size: once; CDR3 protein: CATGRGQGAGQETQYF; CDR3 DNA: TGTGCCACTGGTCGAGGACAGGGGGCGGGCCAAGAGACCCAGTACTTC
J gene: TRBJ2-6; V gene: TRBV15; D gene: .; clone size: .; CDR3 protein: CATSRVGSGANVLTF; CDR3 DNA: TGTGCCACCAGCAGAGTAGGCTCTGGGGCCAACGTCCTGACTTTC
J gene: TRBJ1-1; V gene: TRBV28; D gene: TRBD1; clone size: .; CDR3 protein: CASSLPSGQGEAFF; CDR3 DNA: TGTGCCAGCAGTTTACCCTCCGGACAGGGAGAAGCTTTCTTT
J gene: TRBJ1-4; V gene: TRBV9; D gene: .; clone size: .; CDR3 protein: CASSPAPGTNEKLFF; CDR3 DNA: TGTGCCAGCAGCCCTGCCCCAGGGACTAATGAAAAACTGTTTTTT
J gene: TRBJ2-3; V gene: TRBV7-9; D gene: TRBD1; clone size: .; CDR3 protein: CASSLTQGADRHF; CDR3 DNA: TGTGCCAGCAGCTTAACTCAGGGGGCGGACCGGCATTTT
J gene: TRBJ1-4; V gene: TRBV5-6; D gene: TRBD1; clone size: few; CDR3 protein: CASSTGTAATNEKLFF; CDR3 DNA: TGTGCCAGCAGCACCGGGACAGCTGCAACTAATGAAAAACTGTTTTTT
J gene: TRBJ2-1; V gene: TRBV6-6; D gene: TRBD2; clone size: .; CDR3 protein: CASGPAGGINEQFF; CDR3 DNA: TGTGCCAGCGGCCCAGCGGGAGGTATTAATGAGCAGTTCTTC
J gene: TRBJ1-3; V gene: TRBV28; D gene: .; clone size: .; CDR3 protein: CASSLQGEAGNTIYF; CDR3 DNA: TGTGCCAGCAGTCTTCAAGGGGAAGCTGGAAACACCATATATTTT
J gene: TRBJ1-2; V gene: TRBV12-5; D gene: .; clone size: .; CDR3 protein: CASGFWGAQGYTF; CDR3 DNA: TGTGCTAGTGGTTTCTGGGGGGCGCAAGGCTACACCTTC
J gene: TRBJ2-7; V gene: TRBV14; D gene: .; clone size: .; CDR3 protein: CASSQERYEQYF; CDR3 DNA: TGTGCCAGCAGCCAAGAGAGGTACGAGCAGTACTTC
J gene: TRBJ2-2; V gene: TRBV2; D gene: .; clone size: .; CDR3 protein: CASSVGAKFPTAGELFF; CDR3 DNA: TGTGCCAGCAGTGTGGGTGCCAAATTCCCTACGGCGGGGGAGCTGTTTTTT
J gene: TRBJ2-2; V gene: TRBV7-6; D gene: TRBD1; clone size: .; CDR3 protein: CASRTYRGANTGELFF; CDR3 DNA: TGTGCCAGCAGGACGTACAGGGGGGCCAACACCGGGGAGCTGTTTTTT
J gene: TRBJ2-3; V gene: TRBV6-4; D gene: .; clone size: .; CDR3 protein: CASSDSTIFSTDTQYF; CDR3 DNA: TGTGCCAGCAGTGACTCGACGATCTTCTCGACAGATACGCAGTATTTT
J gene: TRBJ1-5; V gene: TRBV6-6; D gene: .; clone size: .; CDR3 protein: CASSSLVAVNQPQHF; CDR3 DNA: TGTGCCAGCAGTTCCTTGGTGGCAGTCAATCAGCCCCAGCATTTT
J gene: TRBJ1-2; V gene: TRBV9; D gene: .; clone size: .; CDR3 protein: CASSKTTGESLYGYTF; CDR3 DNA: TGTGCCAGCAGCAAGACGACAGGAGAATCCCTCTATGGCTACACCTTC
J gene: TRBJ2-3; V gene: TRBV28; D gene: TRBD2; clone size: .; CDR3 protein: CASSLVGSSGDTQYF; CDR3 DNA: TGTGCCAGCAGCCTTGTCGGGTCTAGCGGGGATACGCAGTATTTT
J gene: TRBJ2-5; V gene: TRBV4-3; D gene: TRBD1; clone size: .; CDR3 protein: CASSYRGEETQYF; CDR3 DNA: TGCGCCAGCAGCTACAGGGGTGAAGAGACCCAGTACTTC
J gene: TRBJ2-3; V gene: TRBV10-1; D gene: TRBD2; clone size: .; CDR3 protein: CASSDRTSVDTQYF; CDR3 DNA: TGCGCCAGCAGTGACCGGACTAGCGTAGATACGCAGTATTTT
J gene: TRBJ2-5; V gene: TRBV4-1; D gene: TRBD2; clone size: .; CDR3 protein: CASSPGGGGETQYF; CDR3 DNA: TGCGCCAGCAGCCCCGGCGGGGGAGGAGAGACCCAGTACTTC
J gene: TRBJ1-5; V gene: TRBV4-2; D gene: TRBD1; clone size: .; CDR3 protein: CASSQDPTGTGGYLQPQHF; CDR3 DNA: TGTGCCAGCAGCCAAGACCCCACCGGGACAGGGGGCTATTTACAGCCCCAGCATTTT
J gene: TRBJ1-1; V gene: TRBV10-3; D gene: .; clone size: .; CDR3 protein: CAISEPPGKNTEAFF; CDR3 DNA: TGTGCCATCAGTGAGCCGCCCGGGAAGAACACTGAAGCTTTCTTT
J gene: TRBJ1-4; V gene: TRBV6-5; D gene: .; clone size: .; CDR3 protein: CASSYSGGNEKLFF; CDR3 DNA: TGTGCCAGCAGTTACTCAGGAGGAAATGAAAAACTGTTTTTT
J gene: TRBJ1-1; V gene: TRBV6-5; D gene: .; clone size: .; CDR3 protein: CASRKQGYTEAFF; CDR3 DNA: TGTGCCAGCAGAAAACAGGGATACACTGAAGCTTTCTTT
J gene: TRBJ2-7; V gene: TRBV5-1; D gene: .; clone size: .; CDR3 protein: CASSLFRPGTTYEQYF; CDR3 DNA: TGCGCCAGCAGCTTGTTTCGGCCAGGGACGACCTACGAGCAGTACTTC
J gene: TRBJ1-5; V gene: TRBV25-1; D gene: TRBD1; clone size: .; CDR3 protein: CASSVSDRTNQPQHF; CDR3 DNA: TGTGCCAGCAGTGTATCGGACAGGACCAATCAGCCCCAGCATTTT
J gene: TRBJ2-2; V gene: TRBV5-4; D gene: TRBD1; clone size: once; CDR3 protein: CASSFVQGAKESGELFF; CDR3 DNA: TGTGCCAGCAGCTTCGTGCAGGGGGCGAAGGAATCCGGGGAGCTGTTTTTT
J gene: TRBJ2-7; V gene: TRBV9; D gene: TRBD1; clone size: .; CDR3 protein: CASSVLRDRSFYEQYF; CDR3 DNA: TGTGCCAGCAGCGTCCTCCGGGACAGGTCGTTCTACGAGCAGTACTTC
J gene: TRBJ2-7; V gene: TRBV9; D gene: TRBD2; clone size: .; CDR3 protein: CASSVVAGGYEQYF; CDR3 DNA: TGTGCCAGCAGCGTAGTAGCGGGGGGTTACGAGCAGTACTTC
J gene: TRBJ1-1; V gene: TRBV6-4; D gene: TRBD1; clone size: .; CDR3 protein: CASSETGTGDFTEAFF; CDR3 DNA: TGTGCCAGCAGTGAGACCGGGACAGGGGATTTCACTGAAGCTTTCTTT
J gene: TRBJ2-6; V gene: TRBV6-5; D gene: .; clone size: .; CDR3 protein: CASSFSGANVLTF; CDR3 DNA: TGTGCCAGCAGCTTCTCTGGGGCCAACGTCCTGACTTTC